This T cell receptor (beta chain) stems from a study of blood T cell repertoires in COVID-19 (dated by TCRdb to 2018 to 2020). General notes on the study: Samples from collaborators originated in the United States, Italy and Spain and spanned both the acute and convalescent phases of COVID-19. The prospective study material was composed of cDNA or gDNA derived from T cells, B-cell-depleted T cells, or PBMCs. Subjects who had been exposed to COVID-19, were actively infected with it, or had recovered from it provided the deeply sampled blood TCRbeta repertoires that made up the dataset. The repertoires were released in a freely available public database meant as a resource for research on the immune response to SARS-CoV-2. Samples came from the ongoing ImmuneRACE study (first 160 participants) plus 1,254 subjects from 6 global collaborators. Sample metadata almost always included a de-identified subject ID, COVID-19 status, age in years and sex. Where HLA class I and class II types were available, the types were taken from metadata supplied by the sample provider, not from assay-based typing. The full study reports these points: Clinical and demographic metadata were provided uncurated, with the amount varying by source and participant.

The germline ends are 18 bases apart after V is trimmed by 1 base and J by 5 bases. CDR1 and CDR2 are read off the germline V gene as KGHSH and LQKENI. The CDR3 holds 17 amino acids from the cysteine to the phenylalanine. The sequence is cut down to CDR3 DNA, 51 bases in frame from base 1. Participants in the prospective study were enrolled through a virtual design, were aged about 18 to 89 years, and lived in 24 United States geographic areas. Cohort assignment in the prospective study relied on participant-reported clinical history from a screening survey and a study questionnaire. Each participant in the prospective study had whole blood, serum and a nasopharyngeal or oropharyngeal swab collected by mobile phlebotomists. Participants in the prospective study had the option to provide additional blood draws and questionnaires over a roughly 2-month period. Before DNA extraction, prospective study blood samples were shipped either frozen or at room temperature.

TCRbeta CDR3 regions were amplified from genomic DNA using the immunoSEQ Assay, a bias-controlled multiplex PCR. From the authors' description of their analysis: The number of nucleated cells in each sample was estimated from the amplification of reference gene primers within the assay. To quantify the absolute abundance of each unique TCRbeta CDR3 rearrangement, sequence reads were collapsed and filtered. Productive Simpson clonality was computed per sample as the square root of Simpson's diversity index over productive rearrangements. TCRdb provides this immuneACCESS table in a form limited to in-frame rearrangements. Some clones are lacking; in checked studies, under half of them reflect an unresolved V gene, and why the rest are absent is not known. V and J calls and clone size come straight from that table; D and trimming were deduced from the DNA. The sample records almost 250,000 clones, almost 85% of which are singletons. About 9.1% of the sample comes from the top ten.

As to this clone: This clone's antigen is unknown. It has no much larger one-base neighbor in the sample; base qualities were not kept.

Sequencing was performed on PBMCs or T cells enriched from blood (not recorded which). In this chain, TRBV18 is recombined with TRBJ2-1; the D gene is possibly TRBD1, with 6 bases matching. The clonotype comes from a woman aged 50 to 65 with acute COVID-19. CDR3 loop: CASSPRNGAGADNEQFF. The nucleotide sequence is given as TGTGCCAGCTCACCACGAAATGGTGCAGGGGCAGACAATGAGCAGTTCTTC.